Shown below are 17 T cell receptor beta chains from a single sample sequenced in a study of T cell responses to AZD1222 COVID-19 vaccine. Here immunoSEQ multiplex PCR was the method, and the copy in TCRdb shows in-frame clones only, minus some. The sample includes about 76,000 clones, 70% to 90% of them seen just once. The sample in question was peripheral blood, obtained on day 0 of MenACWY control vaccination. The receptors come from an adult in good health.

The J gene is TRBJ1-2, the V gene TRBV19; 7 bases match TRBD1. V lost 0 bases, J lost 6 bases, and 13 bases stayed unmatched. CDR1 is LNHDA, CDR2 SQIVND, per germline (reference sequence). The CDR3 sequence is 17 residues long. The CDR3 bases are TGTGCCAGTAGTATAGATCGTATCGGCAGGGGGTCGCATGGCTACACCTTC. Translated, it gives CASSIDRIGRGSHGYTF.

The rearrangement links TRBV4-3 to TRBJ1-1; D call uncertain. The CDR3 extends over 15 amino acids. V lost 5 bases and J 3 bases, leaving 16 bases between the germline ends. Germline values: CDR1 LGHNA, CDR2 YSLEER. The CDR3: CASSSQPRGDTEAFF. The CDR3 region has the DNA TGCGCCAGCAGCTCCCAGCCCCGCGGGGACACTGAAGCTTTCTTT.

The chain combines TRBV7-2 with TRBJ2-1; perhaps TRBD2 as D (6 bases). CDR1 and CDR2 (germline): SGHTA, FQGNSA. The CDR3 consists of 16 residues. V was shortened by 5 bases and J by 5 bases, with 19 bases between the two germline ends. The CDR3 nucleotides are TGTGCCAGCAGCCCCTACGCGGGGCGGGGTCACAATGAGCAGTTCTTC. Its translation: CASSPYAGRGHNEQFF.

The genes are TRBV7-2 and TRBJ2-5; weak D call: TRBD2 (7 bases). The CDR3 sequence is 16 residues long. The V and J ends lost 1 base and 2 bases respectively, with 14 bases between them. In germline, CDR1 is SGHTA, CDR2 FQGNSA. CDR3 coding DNA: TGTGCCAGCAGCTTAGTAGGGGGAGGGGGTCAAGAGACCCAGTACTTC. This codes for CASSLVGGGGQETQYF.

This clone came up a few times. The chain employs TRBV9 and TRBJ1-1; D is unclear. CDR3 length: 14 amino acids. V lost 1 base, J lost 0 bases, and 7 bases lay in between. CDR1 SGDLS and CDR2 YYNGEE come from the germline V gene. Written as DNA, the CDR3 is TGTGCCAGCAGCGTAATGGGGATGAACACTGAAGCTTTCTTT. Its translation is CASSVMGMNTEAFF. The entire variable domain, with the rest obtained from reference TRBV9 and TRBJ1-1, is as follows: DSGVTQTPKHLITATGQRVTLRCSPRSGDLSVYWYQQSLDQGLQFLIQYYNGEERAKGNILERFSAQQFPDLHSELNLSSLELGDSALYFCASSVMGMNTEAFFGQGTRLTVV.

The V and J genes are TRBV28 and TRBJ1-5; TRBD1 matches 7 bases. Germline assignment: CDR1 MDHEN and CDR2 SYDVKM. This CDR3 is 13 amino acids long. J gave up 3 bases and V 10 bases, and 6 bases lay outside the gene matches. In DNA, the CDR3 is TGTGCCACTGGGACAGCCTTCAATCAGCCCCAGCATTTT. It translates to CATGTAFNQPQHF.

The V call is TRBV10-3, the J call TRBJ2-1, with TRBD1 identical over 7 bases. Unmatched junction bases numbered 8, after V lost 0 bases and J lost 6 bases. CDR1 is ENHRY, CDR2 SYGVKD, per germline. This CDR3 contains 16 residues. In DNA form, the CDR3 reads TGTGCCATCAGTGAGTCGAACAGGGGATTCGGCAATGAGCAGTTCTTC. Protein sequence: CAISESNRGFGNEQFF.

The chain joins TRBV30 to TRBJ2-3, with D perhaps matching TRBD1 (5 bases). Trimming cost V 4 bases and J 3 bases, with 23 bases left between them. Germline-derived CDR1 and CDR2 are GTSNPN and SVGIG (reference sequence). The CDR3 spans 17 residues. The CDR3 loop is CAWTQKGAAGLTDTQYF. The CDR3 nucleotides are TGTGCCTGGACACAGAAAGGGGCGGCAGGATTGACAGATACGCAGTATTTT.

The rearrangement joins TRBV5-1 to TRBJ2-2, with 9 bases lining up with TRBD1. V dropped 1 base and J dropped 4; count of bases not matched to a gene: 2. Germline V gene data show CDR1 as SGHRS and CDR2 as YFSETQ. The CDR3 spans 15 residues. DNA of the CDR3: TGCGCCAGCAGCTTGTTACAGGGGGCCACCGGGGAGCTGTTTTTT. Its protein product is CASSLLQGATGELFF.

This clone showed up just a few times. The chain carries TRBV24-1 and TRBJ1-1; 8 nucleotides agree with TRBD1. V lost 4 bases, J lost 4 bases, and 13 bases stayed unmatched. The CDR3 runs to 17 residues. Per the germline V gene, CDR1 is KGHDR and CDR2 is SFDVKD. Written as DNA, the CDR3 is TGTGCCACCAGTGACGTCGGACAGGGAGGGGAGGCCACTGAAGCTTTCTTT. This encodes CATSDVGQGGEATEAFF.

This chain connects TRBV12-3 or TRBV12-4 to TRBJ2-7; no reliable D call. The CDR3 is 12 residues long. V was trimmed by 2 bases and J by 6 bases, leaving 8 bases between them. Here the CDR3 reads CASSLRQIEQYF. The CDR3, as DNA: TGTGCCAGCAGTTTAAGGCAGATCGAGCAGTACTTC.

CDR3 residues: CASSEVRRSNQPQHF. CDR3 in DNA: TGTGCCAGCAGTGAAGTCCGTCGCAGCAATCAGCCCCAGCATTTT. The rearrangement joins TRBV6-1 to TRBJ1-5; no firm D call. CDR1 is MNHNS and CDR2 is SASEGT in the germline V gene. Trimming removed 1 base from V and 1 base from J, with 8 bases in between. The CDR3 runs to 15 residues.

The chain is built from TRBV10-3 and TRBJ1-2, with TRBD1 as a possible D gene (6 bases). Germline CDR1 is ENHRY and CDR2 is SYGVKD. This CDR3 spans 14 amino acids. V lost 4 bases and J lost 4, with 13 bases in between. This CDR3 is CAISGTEESYGYTF. In nucleotides, the CDR3 is TGTGCCATCAGTGGGACAGAAGAATCCTATGGCTACACCTTC.

This chain connects TRBV11-3 to TRBJ1-1; possibly TRBD1 for D (6 bases). The germline V and J ends were trimmed by 2 bases and 0 bases, with 13 bases remaining between them. Germline CDR1 reads SGHNT; CDR2 reads YENEEA. This CDR3 spans 16 amino acids. The CDR3 DNA reads as TGTGCCAGCAGCTTAAGGGGGGGGTTCATGAACACTGAAGCTTTCTTT. Its protein product is CASSLRGGFMNTEAFF.

V gene TRBV7-9 combines with J gene TRBJ1-6; D unclear. CDR1 and CDR2 from the germline V gene are SEHNR and FQNEAQ (reference sequence). Trimming removed 5 bases at V and 0 bases at J, with 8 bases between. The CDR3 runs 15 residues. The CDR3 nucleotides are TGTGCCAGCAGCCCAGCGAGCTCCTATAATTCACCCCTCCACTTT. Residues: CASSPASSYNSPLHF.

The V and J genes are TRBV12-3 or TRBV12-4 and TRBJ1-4; 8 nucleotides line up with TRBD1. The trim removed 6 bases at V and 11 bases at J, leaving 8 bases unmatched. The CDR3 covers 13 residues. The chain's CDR3 is CASSYENRGKLFF. CDR3 nucleotide sequence: TGTGCCAGCAGCTACGAGAACAGGGGGAAACTGTTTTTT.

The V gene is TRBV4-1, the J gene TRBJ1-4; D perhaps matches TRBD1 (5 bases). V was cut by 4 bases and J by 2 bases, with 14 bases left in between. Germline V CDR1 and CDR2: MGHRA, YSYEKL. The CDR3 is 16 residues long. This CDR3 reads CASSRERGWTNEKLFF. DNA of the CDR3: TGCGCCAGCAGCCGCGAGAGGGGATGGACTAATGAAAAACTGTTTTTT.